Listed below are T cell receptor beta chains from one sample, sequenced in a study of blood T cells in healthy people across ages. TCRdb reprocessed the 5' RACE reads via MiXCR and lists one record per CDR3 protein. The data contain around 1,700,000 distinct CDR3 sequences, roughly 27% of them singletons. Material for sequencing was blood. These receptors were obtained from a woman aged 25-40 years in good health. CDR3s leave out the opening cysteine and the closing phenylalanine or tryptophan. A D gene is named only where the DNA matches it firmly. Clone size is given for some rows only: seen once, a few or many times, or a class if the clone is expanded.

J gene: TRBJ2-7; V gene: TRBV7-8; D gene: -; clone size: -; CDR3 protein: ASTQSPGEDYEQY
J gene: TRBJ2-5; V gene: TRBV4-1; D gene: TRBD2; clone size: few; CDR3 protein: ASNPAGGPQGTQY
J gene: TRBJ1-1; V gene: TRBV6-5; D gene: -; clone size: few; CDR3 protein: ASSPPGPQGAEAF
J gene: TRBJ1-1; V gene: TRBV12-3/TRBV12-4; D gene: TRBD1; clone size: few; CDR3 protein: ASRAPGTVNTEAF
J gene: TRBJ1-3; V gene: TRBV9; D gene: -; clone size: once; CDR3 protein: ASSVSRSSGNTIY
J gene: TRBJ2-1; V gene: TRBV9; D gene: TRBD2; clone size: few; CDR3 protein: ASSVVAGGDNEQF
J gene: TRBJ2-1; V gene: TRBV5-1; D gene: -; clone size: once; CDR3 protein: ASSLAGRAGSYNEQF
J gene: TRBJ2-1; V gene: TRBV7-2; D gene: -; clone size: few; CDR3 protein: ASSLFGQGFSDEQF
J gene: TRBJ2-6; V gene: TRBV7-2; D gene: TRBD2; clone size: many; CDR3 protein: ASSFLAGGLKGANVLT
J gene: TRBJ2-7; V gene: TRBV5-1; D gene: -; clone size: -; CDR3 protein: ASSLTEGQVSEQY
J gene: -; V gene: TRBV5-1; D gene: -; clone size: -; CDR3 protein: ASREAAGYEQY
J gene: TRBJ2-1; V gene: TRBV20-1; D gene: -; clone size: many; CDR3 protein: SATIALEDEQF
J gene: TRBJ1-6; V gene: TRBV4-1; D gene: -; clone size: few; CDR3 protein: ASSHSGRVTHGLSPLH
J gene: TRBJ1-1; V gene: TRBV4-1; D gene: TRBD1; clone size: -; CDR3 protein: ASSQGLREGASNTEAF
J gene: TRBJ1-2; V gene: TRBV12-3/TRBV12-4; D gene: -; clone size: few; CDR3 protein: ASSFGRAFGYT
J gene: TRBJ2-3; V gene: TRBV7-3; D gene: -; clone size: few; CDR3 protein: ASSEGTTSPTQY
J gene: TRBJ2-3; V gene: TRBV12-3/TRBV12-4; D gene: -; clone size: few; CDR3 protein: ASRPSGAADTQY
J gene: TRBJ2-1; V gene: TRBV5-1; D gene: -; clone size: few; CDR3 protein: ASSLDLVSDEQF
J gene: TRBJ2-1; V gene: TRBV6-6; D gene: TRBD1; clone size: few; CDR3 protein: ASRLWDRGYNEQF
J gene: TRBJ2-1; V gene: TRBV7-9; D gene: -; clone size: few; CDR3 protein: ASSTPDRHNEQF
J gene: TRBJ2-2; V gene: TRBV6-5; D gene: -; clone size: -; CDR3 protein: AARSENTGELF
J gene: TRBJ2-7; V gene: TRBV6-2/TRBV6-3; D gene: -; clone size: many; CDR3 protein: ASTKRLGYEQY
J gene: TRBJ2-1; V gene: TRBV4-2; D gene: TRBD2; clone size: -; CDR3 protein: ASSPKGRGGRNEQF
J gene: TRBJ2-3; V gene: TRBV5-1; D gene: -; clone size: -; CDR3 protein: ASNLVHNTDTQY
J gene: TRBJ2-3; V gene: TRBV7-3; D gene: TRBD2; clone size: -; CDR3 protein: ASSPRVAGFRDTQY
J gene: TRBJ1-5; V gene: TRBV10-3; D gene: TRBD1; clone size: -; CDR3 protein: AIRGQGDPPQH